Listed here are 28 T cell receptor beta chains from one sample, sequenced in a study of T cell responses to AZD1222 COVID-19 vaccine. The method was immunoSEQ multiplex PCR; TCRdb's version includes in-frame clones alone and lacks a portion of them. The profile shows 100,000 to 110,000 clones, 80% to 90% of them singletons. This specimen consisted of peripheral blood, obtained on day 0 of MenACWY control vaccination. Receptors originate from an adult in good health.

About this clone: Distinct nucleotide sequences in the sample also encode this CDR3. The CDR3 is CASSPLNTEAFF. The CDR3 DNA is TGTGCCAGCAGCCCGTTGAACACTGAAGCTTTCTTT. The chain couples TRBV28 to TRBJ1-1, with D unresolved. CDR3 length: 12 amino acids. CDR1 and CDR2 (germline): MDHEN, SYDVKM. V was pared by 6 bases and J by 0 bases, with 5 bases between.

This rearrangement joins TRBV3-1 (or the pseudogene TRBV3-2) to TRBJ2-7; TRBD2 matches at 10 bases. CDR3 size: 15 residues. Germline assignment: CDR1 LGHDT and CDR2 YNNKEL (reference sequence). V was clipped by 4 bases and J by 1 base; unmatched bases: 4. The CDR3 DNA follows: TGTGCCAGCAGCCTCCGGACTAGCGGTTCCTACGAGCAGTACTTC. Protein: CASSLRTSGSYEQYF.

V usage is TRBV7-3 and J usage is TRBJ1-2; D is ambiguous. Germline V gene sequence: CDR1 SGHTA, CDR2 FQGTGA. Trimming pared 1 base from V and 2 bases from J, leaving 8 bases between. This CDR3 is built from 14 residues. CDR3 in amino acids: CASSLNPGNYGYTF. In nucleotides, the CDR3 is TGTGCCAGCAGCTTAAATCCCGGAAACTATGGCTACACCTTC.

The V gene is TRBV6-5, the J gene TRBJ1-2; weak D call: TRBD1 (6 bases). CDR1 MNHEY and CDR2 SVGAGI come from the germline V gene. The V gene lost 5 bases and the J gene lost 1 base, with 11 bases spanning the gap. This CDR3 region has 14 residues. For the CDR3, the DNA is TGTGCCAGCAGTATCGGGGACAATAACTATGGCTACACCTTC. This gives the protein CASSIGDNNYGYTF.

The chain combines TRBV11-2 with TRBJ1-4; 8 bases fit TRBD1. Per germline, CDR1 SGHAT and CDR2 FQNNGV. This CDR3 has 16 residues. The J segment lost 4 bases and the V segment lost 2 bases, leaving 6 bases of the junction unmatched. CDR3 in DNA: TGTGCCAGCAGCTTACAGCGGACAGGGTTTAATGAAAAACTGTTTTTT. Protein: CASSLQRTGFNEKLFF.

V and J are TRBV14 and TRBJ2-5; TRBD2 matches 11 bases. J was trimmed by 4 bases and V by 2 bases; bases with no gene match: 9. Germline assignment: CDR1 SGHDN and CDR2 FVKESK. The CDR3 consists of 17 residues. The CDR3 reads CASSQHSGGALRETQYF. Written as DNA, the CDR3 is TGTGCCAGCAGCCAACATAGCGGGGGGGCCCTACGAGAGACCCAGTACTTC. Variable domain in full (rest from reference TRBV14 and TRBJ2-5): EAGVTQFPSHSVIEKGQTVTLRCDPISGHDNLYWYRRVMGKEIKFLLHFVKESKQDESGMPNNRFLAERTGGTYSTLKVQPAELEDSGVYFCASSQHSGGALRETQYFGPGTRLLVL.

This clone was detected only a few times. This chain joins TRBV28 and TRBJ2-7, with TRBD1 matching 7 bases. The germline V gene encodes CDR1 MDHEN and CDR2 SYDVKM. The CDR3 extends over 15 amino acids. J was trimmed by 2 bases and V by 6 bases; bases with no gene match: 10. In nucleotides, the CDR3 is TGTGCCAGCAGCACTTCCGCAGGGGGAGCCTACGAGCAGTACTTC. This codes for CASSTSAGGAYEQYF. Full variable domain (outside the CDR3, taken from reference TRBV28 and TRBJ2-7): DVKVTQSSRYLVKRTGEKVFLECVQDMDHENMFWYRQDPGLGLRLIYFSYDVKMKEKGDIPEGYSVSREKKERFSLILESASTNQTSMYLCASSTSAGGAYEQYFGPGTRLTVT.

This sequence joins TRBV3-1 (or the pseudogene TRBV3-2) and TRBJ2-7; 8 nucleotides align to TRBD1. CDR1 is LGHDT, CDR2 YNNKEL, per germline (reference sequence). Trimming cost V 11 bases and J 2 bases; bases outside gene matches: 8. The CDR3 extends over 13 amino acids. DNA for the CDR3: TGTGCCGGAAGGATGGACAGGGCCTACGAGCAGTACTTC. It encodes CAGRMDRAYEQYF.

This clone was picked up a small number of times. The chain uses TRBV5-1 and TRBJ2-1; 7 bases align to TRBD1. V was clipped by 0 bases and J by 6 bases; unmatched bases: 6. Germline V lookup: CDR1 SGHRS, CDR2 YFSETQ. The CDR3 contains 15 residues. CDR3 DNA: TGCGCCAGCAGCTTGGCACAGGGGCGAGTCAATGAGCAGTTCTTC. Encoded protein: CASSLAQGRVNEQFF.

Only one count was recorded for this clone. The CDR3 bases are TGTGCCTGGAGTGAGGACAGGGGGGCTAACTATGGCTACACCTTC. This translates into CAWSEDRGANYGYTF. The J gene is TRBJ1-2, the V gene TRBV30; 10 bases align to TRBD1. Germline CDR1 GTSNPN, CDR2 SVGIG (reference sequence). The CDR3 loop spans 15 amino acids. V shed 1 base, J shed 0 bases, and the junction held 2 bases outside the gene matches.

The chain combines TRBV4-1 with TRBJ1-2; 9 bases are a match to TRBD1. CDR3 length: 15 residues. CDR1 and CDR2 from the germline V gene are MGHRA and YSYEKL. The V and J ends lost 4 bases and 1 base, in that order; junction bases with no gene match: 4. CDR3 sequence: CASSRGQGVNYGYTF. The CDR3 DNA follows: TGCGCCAGCAGCCGGGGACAGGGCGTTAACTATGGCTACACCTTC.

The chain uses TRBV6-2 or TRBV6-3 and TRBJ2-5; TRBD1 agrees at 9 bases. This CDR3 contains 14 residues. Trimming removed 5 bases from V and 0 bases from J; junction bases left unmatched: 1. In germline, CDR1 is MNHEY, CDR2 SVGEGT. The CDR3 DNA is TGTGCCAGCAGTCGGACAGGGGACCAAGAGACCCAGTACTTC. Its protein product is CASSRTGDQETQYF.

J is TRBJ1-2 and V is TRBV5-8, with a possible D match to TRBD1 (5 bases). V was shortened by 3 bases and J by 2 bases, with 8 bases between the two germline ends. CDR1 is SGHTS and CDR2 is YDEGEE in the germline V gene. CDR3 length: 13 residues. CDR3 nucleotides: TGTGCCAGCAGCTCCAGGGTGAACTATGGCTACACCTTC. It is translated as CASSSRVNYGYTF.

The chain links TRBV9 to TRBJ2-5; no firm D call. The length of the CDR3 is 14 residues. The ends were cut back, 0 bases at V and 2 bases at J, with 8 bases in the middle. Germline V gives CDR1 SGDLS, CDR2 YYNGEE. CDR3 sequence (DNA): TGTGCCAGCAGCGTAGGAAACTTGCAAGAGACCCAGTACTTC. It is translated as CASSVGNLQETQYF.

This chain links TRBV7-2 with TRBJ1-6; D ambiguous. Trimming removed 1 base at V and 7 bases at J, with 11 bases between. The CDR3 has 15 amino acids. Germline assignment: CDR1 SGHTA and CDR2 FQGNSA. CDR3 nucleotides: TGTGCCAGCAGCTTAGTTATTGGGGTAAATTCACCCCTCCACTTT. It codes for CASSLVIGVNSPLHF.

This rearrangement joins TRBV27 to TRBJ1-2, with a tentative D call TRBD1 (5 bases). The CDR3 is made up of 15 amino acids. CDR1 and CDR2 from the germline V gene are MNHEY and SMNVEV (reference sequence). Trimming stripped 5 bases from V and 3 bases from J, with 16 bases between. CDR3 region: CASSTLGTADYGYTF. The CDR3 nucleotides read TGTGCCAGCAGTACCTTGGGGACGGCAGACTATGGCTACACCTTC.

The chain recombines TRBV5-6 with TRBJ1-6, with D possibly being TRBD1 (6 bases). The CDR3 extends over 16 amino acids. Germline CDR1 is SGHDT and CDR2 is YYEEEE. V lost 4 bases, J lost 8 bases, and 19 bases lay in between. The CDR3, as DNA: TGTGCCAGCAGCCCACCAAGGGGGGGGGCTTATTCACCCCTCCACTTT. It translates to CASSPPRGGAYSPLHF.

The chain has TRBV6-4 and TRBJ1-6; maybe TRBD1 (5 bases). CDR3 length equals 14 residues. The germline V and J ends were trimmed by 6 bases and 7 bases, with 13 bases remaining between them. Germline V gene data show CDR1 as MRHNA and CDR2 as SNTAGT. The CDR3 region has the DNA TGTGCCAGCAGCCTAGTCCGGGGGAATTCACCCCTCCACTTT. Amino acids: CASSLVRGNSPLHF.

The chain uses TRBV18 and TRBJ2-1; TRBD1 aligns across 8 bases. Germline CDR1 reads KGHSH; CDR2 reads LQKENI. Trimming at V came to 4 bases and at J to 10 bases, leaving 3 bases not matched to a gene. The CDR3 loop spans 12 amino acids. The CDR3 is CASSQSGGEQFF. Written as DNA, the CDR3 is TGTGCCAGCTCACAATCAGGGGGCGAGCAGTTCTTC.

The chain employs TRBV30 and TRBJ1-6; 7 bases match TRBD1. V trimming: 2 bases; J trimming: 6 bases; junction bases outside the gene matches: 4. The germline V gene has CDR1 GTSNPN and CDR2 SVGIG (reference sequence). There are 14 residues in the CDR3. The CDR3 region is CAWSSGTANSPLHF. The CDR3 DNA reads TGTGCCTGGAGTTCAGGGACAGCTAATTCACCCCTCCACTTT.

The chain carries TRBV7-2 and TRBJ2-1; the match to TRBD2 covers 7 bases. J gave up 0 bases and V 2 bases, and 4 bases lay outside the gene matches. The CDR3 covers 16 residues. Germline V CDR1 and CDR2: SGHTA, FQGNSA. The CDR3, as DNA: TGTGCCAGCAGCTTAATCGGGGGGAGCTCCTACAATGAGCAGTTCTTC. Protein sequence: CASSLIGGSSYNEQFF.

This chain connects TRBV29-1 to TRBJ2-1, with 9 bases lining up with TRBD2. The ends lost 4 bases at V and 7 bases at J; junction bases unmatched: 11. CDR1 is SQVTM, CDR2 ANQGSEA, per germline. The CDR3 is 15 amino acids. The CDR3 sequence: CSVVPARTSVNEQFF. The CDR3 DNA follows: TGCAGCGTTGTTCCCGCCCGGACTAGCGTGAATGAGCAGTTCTTC.

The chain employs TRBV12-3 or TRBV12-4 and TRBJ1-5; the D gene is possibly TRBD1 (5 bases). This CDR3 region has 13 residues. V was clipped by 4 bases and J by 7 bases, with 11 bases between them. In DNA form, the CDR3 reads TGTGCCAGCAGTTGGACCAGGGACCAGCCCCAGCATTTT. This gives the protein CASSWTRDQPQHF.

CDR3 DNA sequence: TGTGCCAGCAGCTTAGTTACAGGGGGGGGCTATGGCTACACCTTC. Amino acid sequence: CASSLVTGGGYGYTF. V usage is TRBV7-2 and J usage is TRBJ1-2; 8 bases map to TRBD1. Germline V gene lookup returns CDR1 SGHTA and CDR2 FQGNSA. V dropped 1 base and J dropped 4; count of bases not matched to a gene: 5. This CDR3 is 15 amino acids long.

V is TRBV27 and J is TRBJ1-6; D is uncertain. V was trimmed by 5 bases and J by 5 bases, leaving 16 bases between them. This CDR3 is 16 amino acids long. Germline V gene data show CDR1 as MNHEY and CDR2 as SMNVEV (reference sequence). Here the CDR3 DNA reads TGTGCCAGCAGTGTCGTACAGCAGCTGAATAATTCACCCCTCCACTTT. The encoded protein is CASSVVQQLNNSPLHF.

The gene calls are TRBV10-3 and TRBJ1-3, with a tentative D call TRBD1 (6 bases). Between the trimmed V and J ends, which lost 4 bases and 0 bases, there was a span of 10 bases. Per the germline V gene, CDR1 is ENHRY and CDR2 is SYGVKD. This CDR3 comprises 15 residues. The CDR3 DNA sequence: TGTGCCATCAGTGCCAACAGGGACTCTGGAAACACCATATATTTT. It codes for CAISANRDSGNTIYF.

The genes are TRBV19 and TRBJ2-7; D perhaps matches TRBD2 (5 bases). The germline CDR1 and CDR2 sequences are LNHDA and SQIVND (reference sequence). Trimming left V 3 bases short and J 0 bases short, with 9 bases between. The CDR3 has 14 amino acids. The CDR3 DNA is TGTGCCAGTAGTATGGTCGGGAACTCCTACGAGCAGTACTTC. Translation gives CASSMVGNSYEQYF.

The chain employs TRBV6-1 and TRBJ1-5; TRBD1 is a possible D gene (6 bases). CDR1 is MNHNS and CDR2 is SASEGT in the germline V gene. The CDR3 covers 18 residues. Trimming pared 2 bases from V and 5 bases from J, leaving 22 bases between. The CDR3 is CASSEYAMGGAADQPQHF. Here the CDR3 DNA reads TGTGCCAGCAGTGAATATGCCATGGGGGGGGCTGCTGATCAGCCCCAGCATTTT.